This entry describes one T cell receptor (beta chain). Its matching antigen is unknown. V lost 6 bases and J lost 6, with 20 bases in between. This CDR3 contains 15 residues. From germline, CDR1 is SNHLY and CDR2 FYNNEI. This sample was included in a study of T cell repertoires in ileal Crohn's disease. Study-wide results and limits: High-frequency clones were more common in sorted CD8 than CD4 cells.

Time point: neoterminal ileum biopsy at postoperative endoscopy, about 6 months after surgery. Included were adult ileal or ileocolonic Crohn's patients indicated for ileocolonic resection. Per sample, about 500 nanograms of biopsy DNA were TCRB immunosequenced. Profiled with immunoSEQ multiplex PCR; TCRdb holds only in-frame clones, not every one. The sample lists approximately 7,600 clones; approximately 81% were seen once. The source material was ileal tissue. This TCR came from an adult with Crohn's disease. V gene TRBV2 combines with J gene TRBJ1-2, with TRBD1 as a possible D gene (6 bases). CDR3 region: CASSPLTGTQHGYTF. In DNA form, the CDR3 reads TGTGCCAGCAGCCCACTGACAGGAACGCAACATGGCTACACCTTC.